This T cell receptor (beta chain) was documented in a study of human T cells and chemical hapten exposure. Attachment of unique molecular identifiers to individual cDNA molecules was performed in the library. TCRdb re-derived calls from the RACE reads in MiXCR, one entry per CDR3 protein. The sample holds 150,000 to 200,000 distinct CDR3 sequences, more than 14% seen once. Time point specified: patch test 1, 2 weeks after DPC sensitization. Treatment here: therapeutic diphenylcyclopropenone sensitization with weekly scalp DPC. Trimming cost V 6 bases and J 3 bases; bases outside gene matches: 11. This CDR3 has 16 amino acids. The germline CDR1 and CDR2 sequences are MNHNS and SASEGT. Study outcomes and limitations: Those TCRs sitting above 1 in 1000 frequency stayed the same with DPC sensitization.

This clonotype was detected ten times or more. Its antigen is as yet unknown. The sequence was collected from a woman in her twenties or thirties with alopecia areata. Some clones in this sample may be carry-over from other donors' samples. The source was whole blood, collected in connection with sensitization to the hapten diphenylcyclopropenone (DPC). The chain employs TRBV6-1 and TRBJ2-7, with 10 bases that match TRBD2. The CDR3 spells CASSPSSSGRFYEQYF. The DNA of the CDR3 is TGTGCCAGCAGCCCCAGTAGTAGCGGGAGGTTCTACGAGCAGTACTTC.